These 19 T cell receptor beta chains share one sample of origin, sequenced in a study of blood T cell repertoires in COVID-19. Only in-frame clones appear in the TCRdb table, and some are missing; sequencing was by immunoSEQ multiplex PCR. This table holds almost 200,000 clones, roughly nine tenths found once. Sequencing input: peripheral blood. These receptors all stem from an older woman with acute or convalescent COVID-19.

V usage is TRBV2 and J usage is TRBJ2-7; D unresolved. With 1 base removed from V and 2 bases from J, the gap between germline ends came to 9 bases. The germline V gene encodes CDR1 SNHLY and CDR2 FYNNEI. This CDR3 region has 14 residues. The CDR3 is CASSEERVTYEQYF. The CDR3 nucleotides are TGTGCCAGCAGTGAAGAACGGGTCACCTACGAGCAGTACTTC. The entire variable domain, with the rest obtained from reference TRBV2 and TRBJ2-7, is as follows: EPEVTQTPSHQVTQMGQEVILRCVPISNHLYFYWYRQILGQKVEFLVSFYNNEISEKSEIFDDQFSVERPDGSNFTLKIRSTKLEDSAMYFCASSEERVTYEQYFGPGTRLTVT.

The J gene is TRBJ1-1, the V gene TRBV19, with TRBD1 matching 8 bases. With 5 bases clipped from V and 3 bases from J, the junction kept 11 bases outside the gene matches. This CDR3 region has 16 residues. Germline-derived CDR1 and CDR2 are LNHDA and SQIVND (reference sequence). This chain's CDR3 is CASSSRTGSMYTEAFF. The CDR3 nucleotides are TGTGCCAGTAGTTCTCGGACAGGGTCGATGTACACTGAAGCTTTCTTT.

The chain has TRBV27 and TRBJ1-6; 10 positions match TRBD1. Germline CDR1 is MNHEY and CDR2 is SMNVEV (reference sequence). V shed 5 bases, J shed 13 bases, and the junction held 11 bases outside the gene matches. The CDR3 has 15 residues. CDR3 loop: CASSPLTGGKSPLHF. CDR3 nucleotides: TGTGCCAGCAGTCCCTTGACAGGGGGCAAATCTCCCCTCCACTTT.

The chain combines TRBV7-2 with TRBJ2-7; the D gene is possibly TRBD2 (6 bases). The V end lost 5 bases, the J end lost 3 bases, and 20 bases lay between the germline ends. Germline values: CDR1 SGHTA, CDR2 FQGNSA. CDR3 length: 16 residues. CDR3 DNA sequence: TGTGCCAGCAGCCGGATCGGGGACTTATGGCGCTACGAGCAGTACTTC. Translating gives CASSRIGDLWRYEQYF.

The rearrangement uses TRBV5-4 and TRBJ2-7, with 7 bases matching TRBD1. The CDR3 has 17 amino acids. Germline CDR1 SGHNT, CDR2 YYREEE (reference sequence). V shed 2 bases and J 3 bases; nucleotides not matched to a gene: 14. CDR3 amino acids: CASSFGTVSGVLYEQYF. The CDR3 region has the DNA TGTGCCAGCAGCTTCGGGACAGTCAGCGGAGTACTCTACGAGCAGTACTTC.

This clone occurred once. The rearrangement joins TRBV5-1 to TRBJ2-7, with D possibly being TRBD1 (6 bases). This CDR3 is built from 13 residues. Germline assignment: CDR1 SGHRS and CDR2 YFSETQ. Trimming stripped 3 bases from V and 3 bases from J, with 10 bases between. CDR3 sequence (DNA): TGCGCCAGCAGCTCGGACAGTAGCTACGAGCAGTACTTC. It is translated as CASSSDSSYEQYF.

This clone appeared once. This chain joins TRBV28 and TRBJ1-5; D call uncertain. The germline V gene has CDR1 MDHEN and CDR2 SYDVKM. The V end lost 6 bases, the J end lost 1 base, and 10 bases lay between the germline ends. The CDR3 is 14 residues long. The CDR3 region has the DNA TGTGCCAGCAGGAATGACAAAAGCAATCAGCCCCAGCATTTT. As protein: CASRNDKSNQPQHF. Variable domain in full (rest from reference TRBV28 and TRBJ1-5): DVKVTQSSRYLVKRTGEKVFLECVQDMDHENMFWYRQDPGLGLRLIYFSYDVKMKEKGDIPEGYSVSREKKERFSLILESASTNQTSMYLCASRNDKSNQPQHFGDGTRLSIL.

The chain links TRBV6-5 to TRBJ1-4, with a weak D call TRBD1 (5 bases). Germline loops: CDR1 MNHEY, CDR2 SVGAGI. V was pared by 2 bases and J by 8 bases, with 12 bases between. This CDR3 comprises 14 residues. The CDR3 loop is CASSYGQGREKLFF. The DNA of the CDR3 is TGTGCCAGCAGTTACGGGCAGGGAAGGGAAAAACTGTTTTTT.

The rearrangement joins TRBV6-2 or TRBV6-3 to TRBJ2-1; TRBD2 matches 10 bases. CDR1 is MNHEY and CDR2 is SVGEGT in the germline V gene. V was pared by 2 bases and J by 7 bases, with 14 bases of the junction left unmatched. This CDR3 has 18 residues. The CDR3 protein is CASSYPSGRAPTINEQFF. The CDR3 DNA is TGTGCCAGCAGTTACCCCAGCGGGAGGGCCCCCACAATTAATGAGCAGTTCTTC.

This clone was seen a single time. This rearrangement joins TRBV28 to TRBJ1-6, with 8 bases matching TRBD1. The J segment lost 7 bases and the V segment lost 6 bases, leaving 5 bases of the junction unmatched. This CDR3 has 14 residues. The germline CDR1 and CDR2 sequences are MDHEN and SYDVKM. CDR3 amino acids: CASRRQGPNSPLHF. CDR3 bases: TGTGCCAGCAGACGACAGGGGCCAAATTCACCCCTCCACTTT.

With regard to this clone: Other nucleotide sequences from this sample produce the same CDR3. The genes are TRBV7-9 and TRBJ1-1; no clear D. In germline, CDR1 is SEHNR, CDR2 FQNEAQ (reference sequence). V lost 2 bases to trimming and J lost 6 bases, with 4 bases between them. CDR3 length: 11 residues. The CDR3 spells CASSLFAEAFF. In DNA, the CDR3 is TGTGCCAGCAGCTTATTCGCTGAAGCTTTCTTT.

CDR3 sequence: CASIRGGAFYNSPLHF. The CDR3 bases are TGTGCCAGTATAAGAGGGGGGGCCTTCTATAATTCACCCCTCCACTTT. The gene calls are TRBV28 and TRBJ1-6, with a possible D match to TRBD1 (6 bases). V shed 9 bases and J shed 3 bases, with 18 bases lying between them. Germline CDR1 and CDR2: MDHEN and SYDVKM. The CDR3 contains 16 residues.

This chain connects TRBV18 to TRBJ1-4, with D possibly being TRBD1 (5 bases). The CDR3 sequence is 14 residues long. CDR1 is KGHSH and CDR2 is LQKENI in the germline V gene. V was shortened by 3 bases and J by 4 bases, with 9 bases between the two germline ends. CDR3 region: CASSPWGGNEKLFF. The CDR3 bases are TGTGCCAGCTCACCTTGGGGCGGTAATGAAAAACTGTTTTTT.

The V gene is TRBV19, the J gene TRBJ1-2; 8 nucleotides match TRBD1. The CDR3 covers 14 residues. CDR1 and CDR2 (germline): LNHDA, SQIVND (reference sequence). Unmatched junction bases numbered 5, after V lost 4 bases and J lost 4 bases. The CDR3 sequence: CASSKQGEAYGYTF. In DNA, the CDR3 is TGTGCCAGTAGTAAACAGGGGGAAGCCTATGGCTACACCTTC.

The chain uses TRBV7-9 and TRBJ2-7, with TRBD2 identical over 13 bases. CDR1 is SEHNR and CDR2 is FQNEAQ in the germline V gene (reference sequence). Trimming at V came to 1 base and at J to 6 bases, leaving 6 bases not matched to a gene. The CDR3 extends over 16 amino acids. The CDR3 DNA reads TGTGCCAGCAGCTTAGGGACTAGCGGGAGTCTGACCGAGCAGTACTTC. Translating it yields CASSLGTSGSLTEQYF. The complete variable domain, with remaining parts taken from reference TRBV7-9 and TRBJ2-7, reads DTGVSQNPRHKITKRGQNVTFRCDPISEHNRLYWYRQTLGQGPEFLTYFQNEAQLEKSRLLSDRFSAERPKGSFSTLEIQRTEQGDSAMYLCASSLGTSGSLTEQYFGPGTRLTVT.

The chain couples TRBV10-2 to TRBJ2-7; D is ambiguous. The V gene's germline CDR1 is WSHSY and CDR2 SAAADI. The CDR3 runs 15 residues. V lost 3 bases and J 0 bases, leaving 12 bases between the germline ends. The CDR3 reads CASSDYGRISYEQYF. CDR3 DNA: TGCGCCAGCAGTGATTATGGCAGGATCTCCTACGAGCAGTACTTC.

This chain connects TRBV7-2 to TRBJ2-3; a weak D match, TRBD2 (5 bases). V lost 1 base and J 4 bases, leaving 9 bases between the germline ends. This CDR3 is built from 14 residues. CDR1 is SGHTA and CDR2 is FQGNSA in the germline V gene. In nucleotides, the CDR3 is TGTGCCAGCAGCTTAGGGCTAGCCTCAGATACGCAGTATTTT. Its translation is CASSLGLASDTQYF. Combining the CDR3 with reference TRBV7-2 and TRBJ2-3 gives the whole variable domain GAGVSQSPSNKVTEKGKDVELRCDPISGHTALYWYRQSLGQGLEFLIYFQGNSAPDKSGLPSDRFSAERTGGSVSTLTIQRTQQEDSAVYLCASSLGLASDTQYFGPGTRLTVL.

This rearrangement joins TRBV7-2 to TRBJ2-1; D might be TRBD1 (5 bases). Trimming stripped 1 base from V and 6 bases from J, with 13 bases between. From germline, CDR1 is SGHTA and CDR2 FQGNSA. The CDR3 loop spans 15 amino acids. The CDR3 region has the DNA TGTGCCAGCAGCTTAGACCCAGGGAACCTCAATGAGCAGTTCTTC. Translating it yields CASSLDPGNLNEQFF.

The chain uses TRBV18 and TRBJ2-2; 14 bases agree with TRBD2. The V segment lost 3 bases and the J segment 1 base; nucleotides outside the gene matches: 4. The CDR3 sequence is 18 residues long. Germline CDR1 is KGHSH and CDR2 is LQKENI. CDR3 sequence (DNA): TGTGCCAGCTCACCCGGACTAGCGGGGGGCAAGAACACCGGGGAGCTGTTTTTT. Its protein product is CASSPGLAGGKNTGELFF.